Sequencing of this TCR beta chain was carried out in a study of HIV-infected patients and healthy controls (TCRdb year 2014). Context from the whole study: CD4 counts were modestly but significantly increased in 14 of 16 patients after three months of therapy, but they remained below normal ranges. No consistent shift in CD8 counts was seen during early therapy, whereas a slight rise was seen in the CD4:CD8 ratio. Viral load became undetectable in about 65% of the 16 patients by the second bleed and in all patients after a further year of therapy. Relative to controls, total CDR3 counts per chain did not differ significantly, and patients lacked overall T-cell lymphocytopenia. The question the study tested was whether immune perturbation and reconstitution could be captured by deep TCR repertoire sequencing of small blood samples from HIV patients. Overall study results and their limits: MAIT cell alpha-chain CDR3s were found at high frequency in healthy controls but were severely depleted in HIV+ repertoires. HIV-infected repertoires showed significantly elevated mean Gini indices relative to controls, which possibly reflects oligoclonality. Most CMV-associated CDR3s became more frequent during therapy, although their change was not significant, whereas HIV-associated CDR3s showed a significant decrease in frequency. The use of whole blood limited sequencing depth and precluded separation of the dynamics of distinct T-cell subpopulations. The observed differences in diversity were not explained by the slight differences in age and sex profiles between the study cohorts. Comparisons were complicated by unequal numbers of distinct sequences between patients and controls, and rare events from HIV-infected data were overweighted by size-matching. Processing included only sixteen HIV-infected individuals, and this was regarded by the authors as a major limit on how widely the findings apply. Roughly threefold more distinct CDR3s and higher Shannon diversity were observed in healthy control repertoires than in untreated HIV+ repertoires. The apparent post-therapy recovery of the Gini index in HIV-infected patients was not reproduced in size-matched repertoire data. Compared with controls, HIV-infected patients showed significantly different mean usage of eight alpha and eight beta V genes. Donor HLA types were not determined in the study. Healthy controls shared more CDR3s between individuals than HIV+ patients, by Jaccard index and by count of highly shared sequences. The pairing of alpha and beta chains was not determined in the samples.

From a lookup of the germline V gene (reference sequence), CDR1 and CDR2 are LNHDA and SQIVND. V is clipped by 5 bases and J by 2 bases, and the sequence between their germline boundaries is 10 bases long. From its cysteine to its phenylalanine, the CDR3 spans 15 amino acids. The only DNA kept is the CDR3, 45 bases in frame from the first base. 400 to 550 ng RNA was reverse transcribed with SuperScript III using primers against the alpha and beta constant regions. Separate alpha and beta chain libraries were made by chain-specific third strand synthesis with multiplexing indices. The protocol used a single primer pair to amplify all rearrangements within a chain, which avoided primer bias, and attached molecular barcodes to each cDNA molecule. Purified cDNA was ligated with T4 RNA Ligase 1 onto a 5' RACE adapter bearing a random hexamer and the SP2 sequencing primer site. With slow temperature ramps used to favor optimal annealing, second strand synthesis was primed from the SP2 site with Phusion polymerase. Joined together, two random hexamer sequences that had both been added before amplification formed the 12-nucleotide barcode of each molecule. P5 and P7 adapter elements plus a second index were added in a short first PCR, which was followed by a roughly 24-cycle amplification PCR with P5s and P7 primers. In total the libraries went through roughly 30 PCR cycles, after which the libraries were quantified on a Qubit, sized on a Bioanalyzer, and diluted to approximately 4.2 nM. The normalized libraries were sequenced on an Illumina MiSeq using 2 x 250 paired-end kits. Reverse transcription reactions were cleaned up on MinElute columns and eluted into about 9.5 ul Tris-Cl. Adapter ligations were incubated for roughly 22 hours at 16 degrees C and subsequently purified with AMPure XP beads at a 1:1 ratio. The authors processed their data as follows. Demultiplexed FASTQ files were processed with a modified Decombinator that output V, J, insert and barcode information. Any sequence that shared a barcode yet differed from the dominant sequence was discarded as an error, and the number of original cDNA molecules was estimated by counting barcodes clustered at Levenshtein distance 3. The R packages ineq, vegan, igraph and RCytoscape were used for downstream analyses, together with IMGT nomenclature and CDR3 definitions. V gene usage was computed over distinct sequences, each TCR counted once to avoid skew from clonal expansion. Within a donor, similarity networks joined unique CDR3 amino acid sequences in every case where two of them were separated by a single Levenshtein edit. In the repertoires, a search was made for a compiled set of published HIV-specific CDR3s (more than 90 alpha, 700 or so beta) and CMV-specific CDR3s (under 14 alpha, around 230 beta). Random subsampling to size-matched repertoires demonstrated that the decreased diversity in patients did not result from their lower sequence numbers. TCRdb redid the processing of the public reads, applying fastp at Q25 and MiXCR, and retained in-frame beta chains. Under each unique CDR3 protein, matching rows form one entry showing the most common genes and DNA. In this record, the V and J calls reflect TCRdb's handling and not the investigators' own analysis. The sample records some 9,600 distinct CDR3 sequences, around 9.3% of which are singletons. The ten most abundant clones make up over 15% of the sample.

At least ten counts were recorded for this clonotype. Its antigen specificity is not known. Base quality data are lacking; no much larger clone is found one base away. Since whole blood was used without any cell fractionation, the repertoire reflected all peripheral T cells in unsorted form. For RNA extraction, an approximately 2.5 ml sample of peripheral blood was drawn into Tempus tubes. The first sixteen eligible patients were processed from the enrolled HIV-infected adults, who had not yet received antiretroviral therapy and were about to begin treatment. Patients were deemed ineligible for enrollment if they had febrile or AIDS-related illness, tumors, hepatitis B or C coinfection, immunomodulatory therapy, recent vaccination or treatment interruptions. Residual genomic DNA was removed with the TURBO-DNase kit and globin mRNA was depleted with GLOBINclear. Pretreatment blood was drawn from HIV-infected patients immediately prior to the initiation of antiretroviral therapy.

The chain links TRBV19 with TRBJ2-6; the D gene is perhaps TRBD1, from 6 matching bases. The clonotype originates from an adult with HIV infection. Sequencing was performed on blood, taken before antiretroviral therapy. The CDR3 is CASSDDRTGANVLTF. The nucleotide sequence reads as follows: TGTGCCAGTAGTGATGACAGGACTGGGGCCAACGTCCTGACTTTC.